This T cell receptor beta chain was identified in a study of T cell responses to AZD1222 COVID-19 vaccine. The V and J ends lost 5 bases and 0 bases, in that order; junction bases with no gene match: 8. CDR3 length equals 17 residues. Germline CDR1 reads KGHDR; CDR2 reads SFDVKD. Measured with immunoSEQ multiplex PCR; TCRdb has only the in-frame clones, and not every one. The table includes 65,000 to 85,000 clones, approximately 84% detected once. This rearrangement joins TRBV24-1 to TRBJ2-3; 9 bases map to TRBD2. This TCR was recovered from an adult in good health. This specimen consisted of peripheral blood, obtained on day 0 of AZD1222 vaccination. In DNA form, the CDR3 reads TGTGCCACCAGTGGCCTCTGGGCGGGGGGGAGCACAGATACGCAGTATTTT. Its translation is CATSGLWAGGSTDTQYF.